These 25 T cell receptor beta chains originate from one sample sequenced in a study of human T cells and chemical hapten exposure (dated by TCRdb to about 2021). Library creation used RACE. For sequencing, a NextSeq 500 was employed. In-frame beta chains were kept once TCRdb had trimmed the public reads at Q25 with fastp and called clones with MiXCR. Rows are combined by CDR3 protein, so each entry shows the most common genes and DNA. The sample includes more than 100,000 distinct CDR3 sequences, with over 9% observed a single time. The ten largest clones take up over 2% of the sample. The sample's time point label is to be understood as: patch test 3, about 24 weeks after DPC sensitization. The sample's treatment or condition label, decoded: therapeutic diphenylcyclopropenone sensitization with weekly scalp DPC. This material consisted of whole blood, taken in connection with sensitization to the hapten diphenylcyclopropenone (DPC). The receptors derive from a woman in her 50s with alopecia areata. Some clones in this sample may be carry-over from other donors' samples.

This clonotype occurred a few times. This sequence joins TRBV20-1 and TRBJ2-7, with 8 positions matching TRBD2. The trim removed 3 bases at V and 3 bases at J, leaving 7 bases unmatched. This CDR3 has 14 amino acids. Germline V gene lookup returns CDR1 DFQATT and CDR2 SNEGSKA (reference sequence). The chain's CDR3 is CSASLIAGNYEQYF. The DNA for the CDR3 is TGCAGTGCTAGTCTGATAGCGGGGAACTACGAGCAGTACTTC.

This rearrangement joins TRBV29-1 to TRBJ2-1; 11 positions match TRBD2. Per the germline V gene, CDR1 is SQVTM and CDR2 is ANQGSEA. V lost 0 bases, J lost 8 bases, and 9 bases stayed unmatched. The CDR3 contains 16 residues. CDR3 sequence reads: CSVEDNPLAGGDEQFF. The CDR3, as DNA: TGCAGCGTTGAAGATAACCCCCTAGCGGGAGGAGATGAGCAGTTCTTC.

The chain recombines TRBV29-1 with TRBJ2-7, with 8 bases identical to TRBD2. CDR3 length equals 13 residues. Losses at the gene ends were 7 bases for V and 7 bases for J; bases not matched to a gene: 12. The germline CDR1 and CDR2 sequences are SQVTM and ANQGSEA. The CDR3 reads CSAGRAGVQEQYF. The CDR3, as DNA: TGCAGCGCTGGACGAGCGGGAGTTCAAGAGCAGTACTTC.

The genes are TRBV21-1 and TRBJ1-5. TRBV21-1 has pseudogene status. CDR3 length: 14 residues. The CDR3 region is CASTQLREKQPQHF. In DNA form, the CDR3 reads TGTGCCAGCACCCAACTAAGGGAGAAACAGCCCCAGCATTTT.

This clonotype was observed at least ten times. The chain is built from TRBV20-1 and TRBJ2-1; D remains unclear. CDR1 DFQATT and CDR2 SNEGSKA come from the germline V gene (reference sequence). The V gene lost 7 bases and the J gene lost 4 bases, with 17 bases spanning the gap. CDR3 length: 14 amino acids. This CDR3 reads CSVFDFLVYNEQFF. In DNA, the CDR3 is TGCAGTGTTTTTGACTTCTTAGTGTACAATGAGCAGTTCTTC.

The table lists this clonotype with a few counts. V gene TRBV19 combines with J gene TRBJ1-1, with D possibly matching TRBD1 (6 bases). The CDR3 is made up of 15 amino acids. V lost 2 bases and J lost 1, with 11 bases in between. Per germline, CDR1 LNHDA and CDR2 SQIVND (reference sequence). CDR3 loop: CASSITGTPNTEAFF. The CDR3 region has the DNA TGTGCCAGTAGTATAACAGGGACGCCGAACACTGAAGCTTTCTTT.

The chain recombines TRBV5-4 with TRBJ2-2, with 9 bases identical to TRBD2. Trimming at V came to 4 bases and at J to 4 bases, leaving 5 bases not matched to a gene. The CDR3 covers 15 residues. The germline V gene has CDR1 SGHNT and CDR2 YYREEE (reference sequence). The CDR3 DNA follows: TGTGCCAGCAGCCCCGGGACTAGCCTCACCGGGGAGCTGTTTTTT. Translating gives CASSPGTSLTGELFF.

This clonotype was counted ten times or more. V is TRBV12-3 or TRBV12-4 and J is TRBJ1-4; 8 bases fit TRBD1. V shed 4 bases, J shed 8 bases, and the junction held 6 bases outside the gene matches. The CDR3 runs to 14 residues. The CDR3 here is CASSSMTGAEKLFF. CDR3 coding DNA: TGTGCCAGCAGTTCGATGACAGGGGCCGAAAAACTGTTTTTT.

There are a few counts of this clonotype. V is TRBV3-1 and J is TRBJ2-1; no definite D call. Trimming removed 1 base from V and 8 bases from J, with 3 bases in between. The length of the CDR3 is 11 residues. In germline, CDR1 is LGHDT, CDR2 YNNKEL (reference sequence). The DNA for the CDR3 is TGTGCCAGCAGCCAAGTAGATGAGCAGTTCTTC. It is translated as CASSQVDEQFF.

This clonotype came up a few times. V usage is TRBV20-1 and J usage is TRBJ2-2, with D tentatively TRBD1 (6 bases). V was clipped by 1 base and J by 6 bases, with 15 bases between them. The CDR3 is 15 amino acids. Germline V lookup: CDR1 DFQATT, CDR2 SNEGSKA (reference sequence). The CDR3 sequence: CSARVQPGHPGELFF. For the CDR3, the DNA is TGCAGTGCTAGAGTCCAGCCGGGACACCCCGGGGAGCTGTTTTTT.

In its sample, this clonotype was seen a few times. A junction end diverges from the germline sequence, so it may reflect a read error. The J gene is TRBJ2-7, the V gene TRBV7-6; TRBD1 matches at 8 bases. The CDR3 extends over 15 amino acids. The V gene's germline CDR1 is SGHVS and CDR2 FNYEAQ. The CDR3, as DNA: TGTGCCAGTAGCTTAGGACAGGGAAGCCTACGCGAGCAGTACTTC. It specifies CASSLGQGSLREQYF.

Concerning this clonotype: A read error is possible here, since a much larger clone lies one base away. The chain uses TRBV20-1 and TRBJ2-3, with TRBD2 matching 9 bases. The length of the CDR3 is 15 residues. The germline gives CDR1 DFQATT, CDR2 SNEGSKA (reference sequence). The CDR3 region is CSARPSGRPTDTQCF. The DNA for the CDR3 is TGCAGTGCTAGGCCCAGCGGGAGGCCCACAGATACGCAGTGTTTT.

This clonotype was observed many times. The chain uses TRBV7-9 and TRBJ2-3; TRBD2 is a possible D gene (6 bases). Per germline, CDR1 SEHNR and CDR2 FQNEAQ (reference sequence). V was trimmed by 1 base and J by 2 bases, leaving 7 bases between them. The CDR3 runs to 14 residues. This CDR3 is CASSLGGITDTQYF. The CDR3 nucleotides read TGTGCCAGCAGCTTAGGCGGGATCACAGATACGCAGTATTTT.

This clonotype was observed many times. This chain joins TRBV6-5 and TRBJ2-3; 8 bases align to TRBD1. V lost 0 bases and J lost 1; bases outside the gene matches: 3. CDR3 size: 16 residues. Germline V gene lookup returns CDR1 MNHEY and CDR2 SVGAGI. CDR3 amino acids: CASSYSTGVRTDTQYF. The CDR3 DNA reads as TGTGCCAGCAGTTACTCGACAGGGGTACGCACAGATACGCAGTATTTT.

With regard to this clonotype: Just one base apart from a much larger clone, this may be a read error. The V and J genes are TRBV7-9 and TRBJ2-3; 12 nucleotides align to TRBD2. The germline gives CDR1 SEHNR, CDR2 FQNEAQ (reference sequence). Unmatched junction bases numbered 10, after V lost 4 bases and J lost 8 bases. This CDR3 is 16 amino acids long. The CDR3 sequence: CASSSRLAGAGGTQYF. In nucleotides, the CDR3 is TGTGCCAGCAGCTCCAGACTAGCGGGGGCAGGAGGTACGCAGTATTTT.

A few counts support this clonotype. J is TRBJ2-2 and V is TRBV6-5; TRBD2 might be the D (5 bases). Trimming shortened V by 2 bases and J by 0 bases, and 7 bases separated the two germline ends. CDR3 length equals 15 residues. The germline gives CDR1 MNHEY, CDR2 SVGAGI. The CDR3 DNA sequence: TGTGCCAGCAGTTACCAGCGGACGAACACCGGGGAGCTGTTTTTT. This encodes CASSYQRTNTGELFF.

The chain is built from TRBV7-8 and TRBJ2-1, with D perhaps matching TRBD2 (7 bases). Germline CDR1 SGHVS, CDR2 FQNEAQ. This CDR3 is built from 14 residues. V gave up 2 bases and J gave up 9 bases, with 14 bases separating them. The CDR3 DNA sequence: TGTGCCAGCAGCTTAATAGGGGGGGCGGGTGAGCAGTTCTTC. Its protein product is CASSLIGGAGEQFF.

The chain joins TRBV4-2 to TRBJ1-4, with TRBD1 identical over 8 bases. V shed 6 bases and J 6 bases; nucleotides not matched to a gene: 6. The CDR3 sequence is 14 residues long. The germline V gene has CDR1 LGHNA and CDR2 YNFKEQ. CDR3 sequence: CASSQGARDEKLFF. Written as DNA, the CDR3 is TGTGCCAGCAGTCAGGGGGCGCGAGATGAAAAACTGTTTTTT.

The gene calls are TRBV5-1 and TRBJ1-1, with D perhaps TRBD1 (5 bases). The V gene's germline CDR1 is SGHRS and CDR2 YFSETQ. Trimming left V 1 base short and J 4 bases short, with 17 bases between. CDR3 length equals 16 residues. Written as DNA, the CDR3 is TGCGCCAGCAGCTTGACGGACACCACGTGGAGCACTGAAGCTTTCTTT. Its translation: CASSLTDTTWSTEAFF.

V gene TRBV14 combines with J gene TRBJ2-3, with TRBD2 matching 11 bases. This CDR3 region has 18 residues. Looked up from germline, CDR1 is SGHDN and CDR2 is FVKESK. The V segment lost 0 bases and the J segment 4 bases; nucleotides outside the gene matches: 9. CDR3 bases: TGTGCCAGCAGCCAAGATCTAGTAGCGGGAGGGCCACCAGATACGCAGTATTTT. Its translation: CASSQDLVAGGPPDTQYF.

This clonotype has a handful of counts. This chain links TRBV20-1 with TRBJ2-7; no clear D. The germline V gene encodes CDR1 DFQATT and CDR2 SNEGSKA (reference sequence). The ends were cut back, 2 bases at V and 2 bases at J, with 10 bases in the middle. The CDR3 runs to 13 residues. CDR3 protein: CSARSASTYEQYF. The DNA for the CDR3 is TGCAGTGCTAGATCGGCGTCTACCTACGAGCAGTACTTC.

V usage is TRBV29-1 and J usage is TRBJ1-3; unclear D gene. CDR1 is SQVTM, CDR2 ANQGSEA, per germline. V shed 1 base and J shed 4 bases, with 8 bases lying between them. The CDR3 has 13 residues. Written as DNA, the CDR3 is TGCAGCGTTGAAGGGGCTTCAGGAAACACCATATATTTT. It encodes CSVEGASGNTIYF.

The chain has TRBV6-5 and TRBJ2-1; TRBD1 or TRBD2 may be the D gene (6 bases each). V gave up 10 bases and J gave up 4 bases, with 17 bases separating them. This CDR3 is built from 14 residues. Per the germline V gene, CDR1 is MNHEY and CDR2 is SVGAGI. CDR3 sequence: CATAKGGYYNEQFF. The DNA for the CDR3 is TGTGCCACCGCAAAGGGGGGTTATTACAATGAGCAGTTCTTC.

This clonotype showed up just a few times. The V call is TRBV24-1, the J call TRBJ1-5; maybe TRBD1 (5 bases). Germline-derived CDR1 and CDR2 are KGHDR and SFDVKD. CDR3 length equals 15 residues. Trimming pared 0 bases from V and 6 bases from J, leaving 11 bases between. The CDR3 reads CATSDLWDRLQPQHF. In DNA, the CDR3 is TGTGCCACCAGTGATTTGTGGGACCGTCTTCAGCCCCAGCATTTT.

V usage is TRBV6-1 and J usage is TRBJ2-3; 11 bases align to TRBD2. The V gene's germline CDR1 is MNHNS and CDR2 SASEGT. This CDR3 is 18 amino acids long. V shed 0 bases, J shed 3 bases, and the junction held 8 bases outside the gene matches. In DNA form, the CDR3 reads TGTGCCAGCAGTGAAGCGGGCCTAGCGGGGGGCGGGACAGATACGCAGTATTTT. The encoded protein is CASSEAGLAGGGTDTQYF.